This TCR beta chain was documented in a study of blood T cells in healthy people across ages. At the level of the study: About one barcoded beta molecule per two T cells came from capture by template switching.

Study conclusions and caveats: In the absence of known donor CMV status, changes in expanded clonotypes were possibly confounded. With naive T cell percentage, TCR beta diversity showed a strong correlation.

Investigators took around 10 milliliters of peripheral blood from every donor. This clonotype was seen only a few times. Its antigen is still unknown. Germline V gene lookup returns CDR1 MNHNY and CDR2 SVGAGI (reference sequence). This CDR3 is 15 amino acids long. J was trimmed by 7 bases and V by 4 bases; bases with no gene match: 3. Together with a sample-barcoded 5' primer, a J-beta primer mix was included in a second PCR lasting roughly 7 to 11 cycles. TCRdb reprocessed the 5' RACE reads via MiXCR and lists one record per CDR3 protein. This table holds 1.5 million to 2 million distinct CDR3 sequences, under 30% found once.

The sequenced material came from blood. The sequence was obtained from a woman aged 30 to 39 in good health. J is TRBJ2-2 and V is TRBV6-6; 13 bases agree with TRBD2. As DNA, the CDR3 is TGTGCCAGCAGTTGGACTAGCGGGGGCGGCGGGGAGCTGTTTTTT. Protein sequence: CASSWTSGGGGELFF.